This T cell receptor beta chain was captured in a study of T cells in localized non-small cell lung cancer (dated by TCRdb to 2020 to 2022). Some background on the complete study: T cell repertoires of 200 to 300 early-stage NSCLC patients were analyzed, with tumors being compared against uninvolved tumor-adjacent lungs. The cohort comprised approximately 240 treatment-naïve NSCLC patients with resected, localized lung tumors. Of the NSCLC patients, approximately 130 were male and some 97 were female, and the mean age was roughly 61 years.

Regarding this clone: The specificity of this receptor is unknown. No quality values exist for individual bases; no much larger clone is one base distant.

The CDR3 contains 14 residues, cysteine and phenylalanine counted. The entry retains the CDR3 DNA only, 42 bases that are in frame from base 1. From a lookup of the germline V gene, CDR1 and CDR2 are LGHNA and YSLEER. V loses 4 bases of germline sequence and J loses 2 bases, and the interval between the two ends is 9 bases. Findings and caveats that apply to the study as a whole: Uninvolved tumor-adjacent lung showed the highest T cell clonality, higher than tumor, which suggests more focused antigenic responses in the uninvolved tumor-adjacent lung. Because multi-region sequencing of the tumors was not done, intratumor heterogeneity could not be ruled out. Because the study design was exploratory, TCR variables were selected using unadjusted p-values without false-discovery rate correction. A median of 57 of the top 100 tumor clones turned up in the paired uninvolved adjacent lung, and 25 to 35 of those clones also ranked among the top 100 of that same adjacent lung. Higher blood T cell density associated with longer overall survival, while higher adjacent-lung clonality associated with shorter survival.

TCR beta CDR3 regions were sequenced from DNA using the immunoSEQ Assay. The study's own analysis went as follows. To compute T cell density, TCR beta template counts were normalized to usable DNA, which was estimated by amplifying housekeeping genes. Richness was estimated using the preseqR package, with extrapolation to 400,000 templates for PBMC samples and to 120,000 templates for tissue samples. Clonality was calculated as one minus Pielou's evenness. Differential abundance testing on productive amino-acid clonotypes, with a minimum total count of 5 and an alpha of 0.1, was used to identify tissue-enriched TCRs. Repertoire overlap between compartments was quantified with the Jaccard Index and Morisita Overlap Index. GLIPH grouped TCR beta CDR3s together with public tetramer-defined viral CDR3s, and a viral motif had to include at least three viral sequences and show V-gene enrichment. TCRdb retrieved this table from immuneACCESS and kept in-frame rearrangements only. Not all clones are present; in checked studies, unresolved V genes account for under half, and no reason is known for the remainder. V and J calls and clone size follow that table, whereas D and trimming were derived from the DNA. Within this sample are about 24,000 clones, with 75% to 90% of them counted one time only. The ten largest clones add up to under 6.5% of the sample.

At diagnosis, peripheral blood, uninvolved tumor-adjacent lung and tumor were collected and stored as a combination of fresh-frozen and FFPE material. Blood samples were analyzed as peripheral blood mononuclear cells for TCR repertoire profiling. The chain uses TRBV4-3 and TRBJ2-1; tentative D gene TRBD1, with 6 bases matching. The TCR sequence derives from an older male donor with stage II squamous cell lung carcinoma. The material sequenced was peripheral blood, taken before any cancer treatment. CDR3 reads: CASSPRDTYNEQFF. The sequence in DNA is TGCGCCAGCAGCCCCCGGGACACCTACAATGAGCAGTTCTTC.